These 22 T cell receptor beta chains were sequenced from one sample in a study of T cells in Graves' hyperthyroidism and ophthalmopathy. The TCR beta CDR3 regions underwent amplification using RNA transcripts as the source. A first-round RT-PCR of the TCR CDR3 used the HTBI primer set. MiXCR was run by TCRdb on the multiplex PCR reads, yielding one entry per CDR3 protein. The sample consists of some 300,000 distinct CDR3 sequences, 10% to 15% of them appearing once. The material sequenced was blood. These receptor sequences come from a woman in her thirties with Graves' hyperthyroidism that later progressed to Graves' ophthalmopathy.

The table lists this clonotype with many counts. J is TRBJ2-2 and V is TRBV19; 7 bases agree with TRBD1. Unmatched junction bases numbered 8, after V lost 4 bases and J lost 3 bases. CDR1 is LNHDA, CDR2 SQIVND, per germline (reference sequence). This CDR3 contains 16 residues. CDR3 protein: CASSTSQGRYTGELFF. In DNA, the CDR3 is TGTGCCAGTAGTACCTCACAGGGGCGATACACCGGGGAGCTGTTTTTT. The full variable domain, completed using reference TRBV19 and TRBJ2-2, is DGGITQSPKYLFRKEGQNVTLSCEQNLNHDAMYWYRQDPGQGLRLIYYSQIVNDFQKGDIAEGYSVSREKKESFPLTVTSAQKNPTAFYLCASSTSQGRYTGELFFGEGSRLTVL.

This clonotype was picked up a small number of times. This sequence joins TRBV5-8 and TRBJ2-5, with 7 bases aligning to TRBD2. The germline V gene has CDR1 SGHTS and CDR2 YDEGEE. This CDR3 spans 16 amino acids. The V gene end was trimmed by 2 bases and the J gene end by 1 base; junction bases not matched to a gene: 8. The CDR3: CASSLLGRGIQETQYF. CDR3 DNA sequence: TGTGCCAGCAGCTTATTAGGGCGGGGGATCCAAGAGACCCAGTACTTC.

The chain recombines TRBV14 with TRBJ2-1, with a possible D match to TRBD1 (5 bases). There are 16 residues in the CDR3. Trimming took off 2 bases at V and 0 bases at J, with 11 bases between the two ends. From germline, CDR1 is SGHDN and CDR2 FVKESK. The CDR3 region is CASSQKQVPSYNEQFF. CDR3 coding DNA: TGTGCCAGCAGCCAAAAACAGGTACCCTCCTACAATGAGCAGTTCTTC.

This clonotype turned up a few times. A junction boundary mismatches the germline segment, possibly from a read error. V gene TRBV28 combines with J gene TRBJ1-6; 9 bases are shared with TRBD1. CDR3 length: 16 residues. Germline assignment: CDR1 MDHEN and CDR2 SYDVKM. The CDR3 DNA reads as TGTGCCAGCAGTCCTGGGACAGGGTATTATAGTTCACCCCTCCACTTT. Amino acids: CASSPGTGYYSSPLHF.

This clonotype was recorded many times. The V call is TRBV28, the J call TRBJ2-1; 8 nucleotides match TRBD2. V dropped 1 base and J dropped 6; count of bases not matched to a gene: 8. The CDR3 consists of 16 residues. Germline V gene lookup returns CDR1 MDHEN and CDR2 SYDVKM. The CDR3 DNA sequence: TGTGCCAGCAGTTTATCCTATGGGACTAGAGGCAATGAGCAGTTCTTC. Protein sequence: CASSLSYGTRGNEQFF.

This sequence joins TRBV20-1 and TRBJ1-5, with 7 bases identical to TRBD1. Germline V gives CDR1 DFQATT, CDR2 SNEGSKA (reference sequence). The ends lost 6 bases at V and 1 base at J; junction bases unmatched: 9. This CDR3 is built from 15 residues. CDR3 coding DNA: TGCAGTGCCTCCAGGGGGGAAGCGAGCAATCAGCCCCAGCATTTT. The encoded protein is CSASRGEASNQPQHF.

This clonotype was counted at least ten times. Written as DNA, the CDR3 is TGTGCCAGCACGACGGGGACTGAGAGCACAGATACGCAGTATTTT. It codes for CASTTGTESTDTQYF. The chain is built from TRBV6-4 and TRBJ2-3, with D possibly TRBD2 on 6 matching bases. CDR1 is MRHNA, CDR2 SNTAGT, per germline. The V and J ends lost 7 bases and 0 bases respectively, with 14 bases between them. The CDR3 is made up of 15 amino acids.

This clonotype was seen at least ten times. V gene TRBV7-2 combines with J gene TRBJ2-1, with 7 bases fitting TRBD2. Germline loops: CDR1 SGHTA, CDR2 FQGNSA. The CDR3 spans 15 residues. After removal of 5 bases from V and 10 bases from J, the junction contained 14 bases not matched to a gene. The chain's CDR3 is CASSLSSGQLGEQFF. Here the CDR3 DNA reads TGTGCCAGCAGCCTATCTAGCGGACAATTGGGGGAGCAGTTCTTC.

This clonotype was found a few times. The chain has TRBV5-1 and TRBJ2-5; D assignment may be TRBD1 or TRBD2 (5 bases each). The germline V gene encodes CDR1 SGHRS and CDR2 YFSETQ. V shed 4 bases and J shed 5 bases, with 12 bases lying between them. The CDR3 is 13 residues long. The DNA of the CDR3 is TGCGCCAGCAGCATCGGGACCTATGAGACCCAGTACTTC. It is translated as CASSIGTYETQYF.

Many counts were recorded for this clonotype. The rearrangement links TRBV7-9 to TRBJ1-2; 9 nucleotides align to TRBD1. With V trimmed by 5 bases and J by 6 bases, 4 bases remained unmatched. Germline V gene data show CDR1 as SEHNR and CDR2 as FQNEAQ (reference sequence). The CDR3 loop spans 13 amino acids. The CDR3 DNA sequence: TGTGCCAGCAGCCCGGGACAGGGTAATGGCTACACCTTC. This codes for CASSPGQGNGYTF.

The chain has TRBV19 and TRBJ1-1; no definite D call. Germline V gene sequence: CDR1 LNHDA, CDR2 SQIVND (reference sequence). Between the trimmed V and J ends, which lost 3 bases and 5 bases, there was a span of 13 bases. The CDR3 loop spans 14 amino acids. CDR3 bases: TGTGCCAGTAGTATCTCCGCGGTGGGGACTGAAGCTTTCTTT. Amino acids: CASSISAVGTEAFF.

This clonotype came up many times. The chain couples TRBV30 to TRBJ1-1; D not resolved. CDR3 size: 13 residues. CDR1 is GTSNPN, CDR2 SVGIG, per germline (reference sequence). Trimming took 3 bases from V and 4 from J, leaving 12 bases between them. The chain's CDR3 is CAWSASGATEAFF. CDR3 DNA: TGTGCCTGGAGCGCCTCGGGCGCCACTGAAGCTTTCTTT.

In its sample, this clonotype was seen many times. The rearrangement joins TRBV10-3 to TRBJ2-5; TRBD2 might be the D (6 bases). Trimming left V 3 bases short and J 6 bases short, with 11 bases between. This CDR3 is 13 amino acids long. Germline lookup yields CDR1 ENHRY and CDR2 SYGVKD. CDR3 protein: CAISDGGDQTQYF. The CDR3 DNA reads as TGTGCCATCAGTGACGGAGGGGATCAGACCCAGTACTTC.

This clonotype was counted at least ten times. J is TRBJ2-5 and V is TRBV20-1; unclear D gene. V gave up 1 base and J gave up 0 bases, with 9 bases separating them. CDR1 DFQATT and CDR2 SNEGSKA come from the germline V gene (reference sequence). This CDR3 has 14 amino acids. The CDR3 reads CSARGVEYQETQYF. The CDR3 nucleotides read TGCAGTGCTAGAGGGGTGGAGTACCAAGAGACCCAGTACTTC.

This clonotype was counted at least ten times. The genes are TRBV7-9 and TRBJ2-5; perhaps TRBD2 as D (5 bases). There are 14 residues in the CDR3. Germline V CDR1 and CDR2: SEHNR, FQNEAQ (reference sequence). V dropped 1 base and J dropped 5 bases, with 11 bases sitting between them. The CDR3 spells CASSLGPPGETQYF. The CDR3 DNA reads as TGTGCCAGCAGCTTAGGGCCACCGGGGGAGACCCAGTACTTC.

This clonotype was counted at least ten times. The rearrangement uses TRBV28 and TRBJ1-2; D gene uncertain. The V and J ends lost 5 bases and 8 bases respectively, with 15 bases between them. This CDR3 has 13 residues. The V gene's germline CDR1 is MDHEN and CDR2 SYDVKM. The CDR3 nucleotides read TGTGCCAGCAGTCCCCAGGTACGGAGAGGCTACACCTTC. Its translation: CASSPQVRRGYTF.

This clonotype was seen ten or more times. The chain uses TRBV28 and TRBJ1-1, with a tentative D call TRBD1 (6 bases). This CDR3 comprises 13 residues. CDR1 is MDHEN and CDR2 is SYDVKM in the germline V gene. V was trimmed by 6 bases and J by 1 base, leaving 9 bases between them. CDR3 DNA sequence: TGTGCCAGCAGGCAACAGGGGAACACTGAAGCTTTCTTT. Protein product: CASRQQGNTEAFF. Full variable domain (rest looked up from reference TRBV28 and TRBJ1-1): DVKVTQSSRYLVKRTGEKVFLECVQDMDHENMFWYRQDPGLGLRLIYFSYDVKMKEKGDIPEGYSVSREKKERFSLILESASTNQTSMYLCASRQQGNTEAFFGQGTRLTVV.

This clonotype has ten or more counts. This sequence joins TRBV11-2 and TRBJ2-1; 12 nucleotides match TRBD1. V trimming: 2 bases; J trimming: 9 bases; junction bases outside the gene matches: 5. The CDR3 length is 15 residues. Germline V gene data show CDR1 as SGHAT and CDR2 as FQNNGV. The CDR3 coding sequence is TGTGCCAGCAGCTTAATGGGACAGGGGGCGGGTGAGCAGTTCTTC. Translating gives CASSLMGQGAGEQFF.

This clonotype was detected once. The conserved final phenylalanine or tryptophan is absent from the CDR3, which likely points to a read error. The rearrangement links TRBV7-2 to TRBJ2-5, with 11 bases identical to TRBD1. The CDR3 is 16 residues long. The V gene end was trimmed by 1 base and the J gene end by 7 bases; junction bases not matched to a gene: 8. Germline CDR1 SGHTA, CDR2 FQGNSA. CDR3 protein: CASSLEGTGGGGTQYL. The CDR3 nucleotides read TGTGCCAGCAGCTTAGAAGGGACAGGGGGTGGCGGGACCCAGTACCTC.

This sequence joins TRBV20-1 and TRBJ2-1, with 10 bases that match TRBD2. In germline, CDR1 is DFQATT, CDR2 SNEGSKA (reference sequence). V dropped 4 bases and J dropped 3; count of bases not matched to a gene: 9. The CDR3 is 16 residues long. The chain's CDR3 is CSAIDLAGADYNEQFF. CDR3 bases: TGCAGTGCTATAGATCTAGCGGGAGCGGACTACAATGAGCAGTTCTTC.

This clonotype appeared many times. DNA for the CDR3: TGTGCCAGCAGTTATACGGGGACAAACTCCTACGAGCAGTACTTC. It is translated as CASSYTGTNSYEQYF. The V call is TRBV6-1, the J call TRBJ2-7, with a weak D call TRBD1 (6 bases). The germline CDR1 and CDR2 sequences are MNHNS and SASEGT. V lost 5 bases to trimming and J lost 0 bases, with 14 bases between them. There are 15 residues in the CDR3.

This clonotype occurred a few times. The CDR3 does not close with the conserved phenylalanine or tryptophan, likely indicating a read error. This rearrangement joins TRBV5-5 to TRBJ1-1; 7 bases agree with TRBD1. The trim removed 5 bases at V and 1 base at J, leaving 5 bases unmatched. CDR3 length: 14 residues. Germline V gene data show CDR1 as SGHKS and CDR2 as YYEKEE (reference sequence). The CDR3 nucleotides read TGTGCCAGCAGTTCCAGGGGGACGAACACTGAAGCTTTCCTT. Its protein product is CASSSRGTNTEAFL.